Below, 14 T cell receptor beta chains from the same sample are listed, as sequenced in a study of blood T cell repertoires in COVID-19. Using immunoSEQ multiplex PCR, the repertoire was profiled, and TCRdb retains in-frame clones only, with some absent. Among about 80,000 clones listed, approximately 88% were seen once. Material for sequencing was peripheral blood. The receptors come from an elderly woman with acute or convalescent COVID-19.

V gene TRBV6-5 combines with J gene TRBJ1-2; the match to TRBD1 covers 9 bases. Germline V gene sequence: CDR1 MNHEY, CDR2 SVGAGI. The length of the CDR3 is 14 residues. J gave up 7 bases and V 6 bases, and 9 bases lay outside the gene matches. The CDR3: CASRAYRGRRGYTF. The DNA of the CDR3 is TGTGCCAGCAGAGCTTACAGGGGGCGGCGTGGCTACACCTTC.

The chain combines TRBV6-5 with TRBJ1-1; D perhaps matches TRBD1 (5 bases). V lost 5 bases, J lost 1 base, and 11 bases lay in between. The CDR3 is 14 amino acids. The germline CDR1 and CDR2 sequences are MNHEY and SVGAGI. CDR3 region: CASSPGHGNTEAFF. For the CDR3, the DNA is TGTGCCAGCAGTCCCGGACACGGGAACACTGAAGCTTTCTTT.

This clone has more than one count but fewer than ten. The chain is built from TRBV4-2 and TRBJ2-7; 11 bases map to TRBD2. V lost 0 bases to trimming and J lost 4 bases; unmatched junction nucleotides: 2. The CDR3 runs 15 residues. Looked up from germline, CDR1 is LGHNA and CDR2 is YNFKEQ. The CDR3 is CASSQEASGRYEQYF. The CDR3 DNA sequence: TGTGCCAGCAGCCAAGAGGCTAGCGGGAGGTACGAGCAGTACTTC.

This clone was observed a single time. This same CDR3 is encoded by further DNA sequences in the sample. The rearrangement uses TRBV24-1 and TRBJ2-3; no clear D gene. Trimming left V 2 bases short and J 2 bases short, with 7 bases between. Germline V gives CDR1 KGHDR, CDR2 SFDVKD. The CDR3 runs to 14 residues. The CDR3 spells CATSDYRDTDTQYF. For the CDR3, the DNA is TGTGCCACCAGTGATTACAGAGACACAGATACGCAGTATTTT.

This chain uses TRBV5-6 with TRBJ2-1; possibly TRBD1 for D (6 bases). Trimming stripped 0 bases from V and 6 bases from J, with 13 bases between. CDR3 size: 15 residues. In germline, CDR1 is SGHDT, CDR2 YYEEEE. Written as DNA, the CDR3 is TGTGCCAGCAGCTTGGCCGGGCAGGGGAGCAATGAGCAGTTCTTC. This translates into CASSLAGQGSNEQFF.

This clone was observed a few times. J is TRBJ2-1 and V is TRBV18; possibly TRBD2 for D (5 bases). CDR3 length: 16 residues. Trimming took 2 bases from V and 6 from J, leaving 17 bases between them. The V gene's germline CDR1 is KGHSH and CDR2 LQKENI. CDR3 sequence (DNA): TGTGCCAGCTCACCAACCGGACTTGGGTTGGGCAATGAGCAGTTCTTC. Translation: CASSPTGLGLGNEQFF. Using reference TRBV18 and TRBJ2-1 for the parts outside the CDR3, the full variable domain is NAGVMQNPRHLVRRRGQEARLRCSPMKGHSHVYWYRQLPEEGLKFMVYLQKENIIDESGMPKERFSAEFPKEGPSILRIQQVVRGDSAAYFCASSPTGLGLGNEQFFGPGTRLTVL.

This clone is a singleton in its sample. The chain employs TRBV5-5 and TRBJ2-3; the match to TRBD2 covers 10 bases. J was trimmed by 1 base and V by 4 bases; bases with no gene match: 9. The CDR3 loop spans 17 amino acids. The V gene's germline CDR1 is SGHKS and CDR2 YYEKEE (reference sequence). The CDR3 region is CASSLIAGTSGTDTQYF. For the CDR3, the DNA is TGTGCCAGCAGCCTCATAGCCGGGACTAGCGGCACAGATACGCAGTATTTT.

The CDR3 protein is CASSTGTGVLEQYF. The CDR3 DNA follows: TGTGCCAGCAGTACCGGGACAGGCGTCTTGGAGCAGTACTTC. The chain joins TRBV13 to TRBJ2-7; TRBD1 agrees at 8 bases. The CDR3 spans 14 residues. Germline V gives CDR1 PRHDT, CDR2 FYEKMQ (reference sequence). V shed 6 bases, J shed 7 bases, and the junction held 11 bases outside the gene matches.

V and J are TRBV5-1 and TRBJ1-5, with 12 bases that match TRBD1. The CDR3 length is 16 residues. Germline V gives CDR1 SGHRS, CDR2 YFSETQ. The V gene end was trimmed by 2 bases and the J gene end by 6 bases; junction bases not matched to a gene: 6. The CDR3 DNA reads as TGCGCCAGCAGCTTAACGGGACAGGGGGCCGGTCAGCCCCAGCATTTT. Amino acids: CASSLTGQGAGQPQHF.

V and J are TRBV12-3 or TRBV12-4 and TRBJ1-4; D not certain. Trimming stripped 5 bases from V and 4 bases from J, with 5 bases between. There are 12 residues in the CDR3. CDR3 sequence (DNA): TGTGCCAGCAGTAATAATAATGAAAAACTGTTTTTT. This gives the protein CASSNNNEKLFF.

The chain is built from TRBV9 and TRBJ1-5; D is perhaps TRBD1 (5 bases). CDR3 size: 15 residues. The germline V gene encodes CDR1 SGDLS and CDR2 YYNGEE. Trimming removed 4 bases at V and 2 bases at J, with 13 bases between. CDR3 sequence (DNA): TGTGCCAGCAGCCTCGGGTGGGGGGGCAATCAGCCCCAGCATTTT. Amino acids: CASSLGWGGNQPQHF.

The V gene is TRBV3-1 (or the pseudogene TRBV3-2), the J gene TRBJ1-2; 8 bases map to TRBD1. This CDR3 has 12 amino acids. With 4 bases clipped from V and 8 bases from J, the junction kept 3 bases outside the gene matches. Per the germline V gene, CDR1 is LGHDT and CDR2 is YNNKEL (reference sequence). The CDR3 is CASSPGGLGYTF. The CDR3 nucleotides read TGTGCCAGCAGCCCAGGGGGCCTAGGCTACACCTTC.

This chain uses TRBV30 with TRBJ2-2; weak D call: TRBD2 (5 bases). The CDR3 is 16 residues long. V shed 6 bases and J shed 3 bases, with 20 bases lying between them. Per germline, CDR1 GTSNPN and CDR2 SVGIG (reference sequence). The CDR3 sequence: CACPPTRGKYTGELFF. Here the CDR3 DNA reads TGTGCCTGTCCCCCAACTCGGGGAAAGTACACCGGGGAGCTGTTTTTT.

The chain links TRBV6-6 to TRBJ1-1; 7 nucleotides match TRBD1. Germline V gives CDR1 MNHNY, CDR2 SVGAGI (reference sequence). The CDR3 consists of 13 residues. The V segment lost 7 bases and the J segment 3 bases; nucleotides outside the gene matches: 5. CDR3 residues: CASTRQGYTEAFF. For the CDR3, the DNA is TGTGCCAGCACCCGACAGGGATACACTGAAGCTTTCTTT.